This T cell receptor (beta chain) was captured in a study of cytomegalovirus exposure and HLA in healthy donors. With regard to this clone: Its cognate antigen is unknown.

With 60 Vbeta and 13 Jbeta primers, the PCR was carried out. Some clones are missing from TCRdb's copy, which holds only in-frame ones; the method was immunoSEQ multiplex PCR. The sample lists about 79,000 clones; 67% were seen once. CDR1 and CDR2 from the germline V gene are SGHRS and YFSETQ. The trim removed 2 bases at V and 5 bases at J, leaving 8 bases unmatched. The CDR3 contains 15 residues. The study, taken as a whole, reports: Overall, roughly 160 TCR beta chains were annotated as cytomegalovirus-associated. A cluster of highly shared sequence variants was likely a sequencing artifact. When presence/absence was analysed, sequencing depth was taken to be roughly uniform across donors. High specificity and sensitivity for cytomegalovirus status were reported for the classifier.

The chain links TRBV5-1 to TRBJ2-5, with 8 bases identical to TRBD2. The sequencing sample was made of PBMCs. The receptor was derived from a woman between 45 and 60 years old in good health and CMV-seropositive. The CDR3 sequence is CASSLQRGSRETQYF. CDR3 nucleotides: TGCGCCAGCAGCTTACAGCGGGGGTCGAGGGAGACCCAGTACTTC.